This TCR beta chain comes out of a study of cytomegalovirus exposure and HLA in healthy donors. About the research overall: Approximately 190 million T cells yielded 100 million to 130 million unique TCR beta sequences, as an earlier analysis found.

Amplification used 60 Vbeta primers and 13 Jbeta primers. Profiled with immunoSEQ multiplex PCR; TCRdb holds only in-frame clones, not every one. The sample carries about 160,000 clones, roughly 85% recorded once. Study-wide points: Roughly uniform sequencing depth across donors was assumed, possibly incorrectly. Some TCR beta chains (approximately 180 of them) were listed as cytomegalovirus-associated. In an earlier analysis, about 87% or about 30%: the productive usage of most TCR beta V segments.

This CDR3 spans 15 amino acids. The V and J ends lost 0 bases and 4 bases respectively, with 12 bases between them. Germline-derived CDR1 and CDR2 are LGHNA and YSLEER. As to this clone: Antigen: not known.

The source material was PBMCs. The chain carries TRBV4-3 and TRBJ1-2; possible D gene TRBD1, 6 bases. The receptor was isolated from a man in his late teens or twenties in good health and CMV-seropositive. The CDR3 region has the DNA TGCGCCAGCAGCCAAGAGGACCGAGGGGGCTATGGCTACACCTTC. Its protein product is CASSQEDRGGYGYTF.